This entry lists 30 T cell receptor beta chains sequenced from one sample in a study of cytomegalovirus exposure and HLA in healthy donors. PCR primers comprised 60 Vbeta and 13 Jbeta primers. Profiled with immunoSEQ multiplex PCR; TCRdb holds only in-frame clones, not every one. The sample lists over 150,000 clones, roughly three quarters occurring once. The sequenced sample consisted of PBMCs. These receptors were collected from a man aged 55 to 70 in good health and CMV-seronegative.

CDR3 coding DNA: TGTGCCAGCAGCCGCGACAGGGGGCTCGATGGCTACACCTTC. Amino acid sequence: CASSRDRGLDGYTF. This chain connects TRBV7-9 to TRBJ1-2, with 10 positions matching TRBD1. This CDR3 has 14 residues. V trimming: 5 bases; J trimming: 6 bases; junction bases outside the gene matches: 6. The V gene's germline CDR1 is SEHNR and CDR2 FQNEAQ (reference sequence).

The chain links TRBV10-3 to TRBJ1-2; TRBD1 matches 7 bases. The CDR3 consists of 13 residues. After removal of 10 bases from V and 1 base from J, the junction contained 6 bases not matched to a gene. Germline V lookup: CDR1 ENHRY, CDR2 SYGVKD. The CDR3 nucleotides are TGTGCCACCCGGGACAGACTTAACTATGGCTACACCTTC. This encodes CATRDRLNYGYTF.

The chain has TRBV7-2 and TRBJ1-2; 8 bases are shared with TRBD1. Per germline, CDR1 SGHTA and CDR2 FQGNSA. The CDR3 length is 15 residues. V lost 3 bases and J lost 6; bases outside the gene matches: 9. CDR3 region: CASSFSGGIRNGYTF. The DNA of the CDR3 is TGTGCCAGCAGCTTTTCAGGGGGCATTAGGAATGGCTACACCTTC.

This clone was seen only a few times. The chain joins TRBV28 to TRBJ1-5; D is uncertain. CDR1 MDHEN and CDR2 SYDVKM come from the germline V gene. This CDR3 has 14 amino acids. V was cut by 10 bases and J by 2 bases, with 15 bases left in between. The CDR3 spells CAIVRSVGNQPQHF. In DNA form, the CDR3 reads TGTGCCATCGTTAGGAGTGTGGGCAATCAGCCCCAGCATTTT.

The chain combines TRBV7-2 with TRBJ1-2; TRBD1 matches at 7 bases. The CDR3 is 15 residues long. The germline CDR1 and CDR2 sequences are SGHTA and FQGNSA. Germline trimming cut 5 bases from V and 4 bases from J; bases unmatched to any gene: 10. The CDR3, as DNA: TGTGCCAGCAGCGTTACAGGGGCCCACACCTATGGCTACACCTTC. It codes for CASSVTGAHTYGYTF.

The gene calls are TRBV6-6 and TRBJ2-2; D ambiguous. This CDR3 comprises 16 residues. The germline V and J ends were trimmed by 3 bases and 4 bases, with 15 bases remaining between them. Germline CDR1 MNHNY, CDR2 SVGAGI (reference sequence). CDR3 DNA sequence: TGTGCCAGCAGTTATGTTCTTAGCCTTATCACCGGGGAGCTGTTTTTT. Protein product: CASSYVLSLITGELFF.

This clone came up once. This chain joins TRBV29-1 and TRBJ2-3, with a tentative D call TRBD1 (5 bases). This CDR3 has 13 residues. Trimming removed 4 bases at V and 4 bases at J, with 12 bases between. CDR1 and CDR2 (germline): SQVTM, ANQGSEA. Here the CDR3 DNA reads TGCAGCGTTGGATCAGGGATAGCAGATACGCAGTATTTT. Its protein product is CSVGSGIADTQYF.

This rearrangement joins TRBV6-5 to TRBJ2-5; TRBD1 aligns across 9 bases. CDR3 size: 16 residues. Germline CDR1 MNHEY, CDR2 SVGAGI. V lost 2 bases, J lost 5 bases, and 9 bases stayed unmatched. The CDR3: CASSYLPGTGLETQYF. The DNA of the CDR3 is TGTGCCAGCAGTTACCTACCTGGGACAGGGCTGGAGACCCAGTACTTC.

The rearrangement links TRBV7-3 to TRBJ2-5, with D perhaps matching TRBD2 (5 bases). CDR1 and CDR2 from the germline V gene are SGHTA and FQGTGA. There are 16 residues in the CDR3. V lost 3 bases, J lost 1 base, and 15 bases lay in between. CDR3 sequence reads: CASSLAGSAGQETQYF. DNA for the CDR3: TGTGCCAGCAGCTTGGCGGGTAGTGCGGGCCAAGAGACCCAGTACTTC.

This clone came up a few times. The chain links TRBV9 to TRBJ2-7; 12 positions agree with TRBD2. Germline V lookup: CDR1 SGDLS, CDR2 YYNGEE. This CDR3 is built from 14 residues. V was pared by 6 bases and J by 5 bases, with 6 bases of the junction left unmatched. CDR3 bases: TGTGCCAGCAACGCCGGGACTAGCGGGCACGAGCAGTACTTC. It encodes CASNAGTSGHEQYF.

The V and J genes are TRBV9 and TRBJ2-5; 7 positions match TRBD2. Unmatched junction bases numbered 9, after V lost 0 bases and J lost 4 bases. CDR1 is SGDLS and CDR2 is YYNGEE in the germline V gene. The CDR3 length is 16 residues. In DNA, the CDR3 is TGTGCCAGCAGCGTAGTGGCTAGCGGAACGTTAGAGACCCAGTACTTC. Amino acid sequence: CASSVVASGTLETQYF.

Only a few counts were recorded for this clone. This chain uses TRBV30 with TRBJ1-1, with 7 bases matching TRBD1. CDR1 is GTSNPN and CDR2 is SVGIG in the germline V gene (reference sequence). CDR3 size: 16 residues. Trimming removed 0 bases from V and 5 bases from J; junction bases left unmatched: 12. For the CDR3, the DNA is TGTGCCTGGAGTGTACTGAAACAGGGGCGATTTACTGAAGCTTTCTTT. Protein sequence: CAWSVLKQGRFTEAFF. Variable domain in full (rest from reference TRBV30 and TRBJ1-1): SQTIHQWPATLVQPVGSPLSLECTVEGTSNPNLYWYRQAAGRGLQLLFYSVGIGQISSEVPQNLSASRPQDRQFILSSKKLLLSDSGFYLCAWSVLKQGRFTEAFFGQGTRLTVV.

The V and J genes are TRBV15 and TRBJ2-7; the D is unclear. V lost 1 base to trimming and J lost 5 bases, with 12 bases between them. This CDR3 region has 14 residues. Germline V gives CDR1 LNHNV, CDR2 YYDKDF (reference sequence). The CDR3 DNA follows: TGTGCCACCAGCAGAGGCGACGGCGGAAACGAGCAGTACTTC. It yields the protein CATSRGDGGNEQYF.

J is TRBJ1-2 and V is TRBV18, with unresolved D. There are 15 residues in the CDR3. Germline assignment: CDR1 KGHSH and CDR2 LQKENI. Trimming shortened V by 3 bases and J by 8 bases, and 19 bases separated the two germline ends. The CDR3 DNA reads as TGTGCCAGCTCACCGATCGAACACCCACCCAAGGGCTACACCTTC. Protein: CASSPIEHPPKGYTF. Filled out from reference TRBV18 and TRBJ1-2, the complete variable domain reads NAGVMQNPRHLVRRRGQEARLRCSPMKGHSHVYWYRQLPEEGLKFMVYLQKENIIDESGMPKERFSAEFPKEGPSILRIQQVVRGDSAAYFCASSPIEHPPKGYTFGSGTRLTVV.

The chain combines TRBV7-2 with TRBJ2-5, with D unresolved. TRBJ2-7 explains the end of the DNA better; the J call may be wrong. Germline CDR1 and CDR2: SGHTA and FQGNSA. CDR3 length: 12 residues. CDR3 coding DNA: TGTGCCAGCAGCTTAGGGGCTCGCGAGCAGTACTTC. Amino acids: CASSLGAREQYF.

This clone is a singleton in its sample. V is TRBV7-8 and J is TRBJ1-1, with D perhaps matching TRBD1 (6 bases). The germline V gene encodes CDR1 SGHVS and CDR2 FQNEAQ. The germline V and J ends were trimmed by 5 bases and 7 bases, with 11 bases remaining between them. This CDR3 is built from 12 residues. CDR3 nucleotide sequence: TGTGCCAGCAGCGGGAGGGGGTTTGAAGCTTTCTTT. Protein sequence: CASSGRGFEAFF.

This clone was detected only once. The V call is TRBV27, the J call TRBJ2-2; 8 bases map to TRBD2. The junction had 10 bases not matched to a gene; V was cut back by 5 bases and J by 5 bases. CDR3 size: 16 residues. Per germline, CDR1 MNHEY and CDR2 SMNVEV (reference sequence). The CDR3 reads CASSTPAGGGTGELFF. The CDR3 region has the DNA TGTGCCAGCAGTACCCCGGCGGGGGGAGGTACCGGGGAGCTGTTTTTT.

This chain links TRBV7-2 with TRBJ2-1; D is perhaps TRBD2 (6 bases). CDR3 size: 14 residues. V was cut by 3 bases and J by 4 bases, with 10 bases left in between. Germline assignment: CDR1 SGHTA and CDR2 FQGNSA. The CDR3 here is CASSFSRGYNEQFF. The CDR3 DNA sequence: TGTGCCAGCAGCTTTTCGCGGGGTTACAATGAGCAGTTCTTC.

This clone was counted only a few times. The chain has TRBV29-1 and TRBJ2-5, with D possibly being TRBD1 (5 bases). Germline V gene data show CDR1 as SQVTM and CDR2 as ANQGSEA. There are 11 residues in the CDR3. Trimming shortened V by 7 bases and J by 5 bases, and 11 bases separated the two germline ends. For the CDR3, the DNA is TGCAGCGGGGGCGTCCGGGAGACCCAGTACTTC. It encodes CSGGVRETQYF.

The chain combines TRBV30 with TRBJ1-3; D uncertain. CDR1 is GTSNPN, CDR2 SVGIG, per germline (reference sequence). The CDR3 totals 11 residues. The V end was cut by 3 bases, the J end by 4 bases, with 4 bases between. This chain's CDR3 is CAWSGGNTIYF. In nucleotides, the CDR3 is TGTGCCTGGAGCGGGGGAAACACCATATATTTT.

The V call is TRBV14, the J call TRBJ2-7; 10 bases match TRBD1. CDR3 length: 13 residues. With 4 bases clipped from V and 6 bases from J, the junction kept 3 bases outside the gene matches. The germline gives CDR1 SGHDN, CDR2 FVKESK. CDR3 amino acids: CASSPWTGGEQYF. Written as DNA, the CDR3 is TGTGCCAGCAGCCCCTGGACAGGGGGCGAGCAGTACTTC.

This clone was seen only once. The CDR3 protein is CASSQEPGQQAGQPQHF. For the CDR3, the DNA is TGCGCCAGCAGCCAAGAACCGGGACAGCAAGCAGGGCAGCCCCAGCATTTT. V usage is TRBV4-1 and J usage is TRBJ1-5; TRBD1 matches 7 bases. The V segment lost 0 bases and the J segment 7 bases; nucleotides outside the gene matches: 12. Germline lookup yields CDR1 MGHRA and CDR2 YSYEKL. CDR3 length equals 17 residues.

V is TRBV6-1 and J is TRBJ1-3, with D perhaps matching TRBD1 (6 bases). The CDR3 has 16 residues. Germline assignment: CDR1 MNHNS and CDR2 SASEGT. Trimming took off 4 bases at V and 0 bases at J, with 13 bases between the two ends. CDR3 DNA: TGTGCCAGCAGTGTGTACAGGGATTCCTCTGGAAACACCATATATTTT. Translation: CASSVYRDSSGNTIYF.

V and J are TRBV27 and TRBJ1-1; 9 nucleotides line up with TRBD1. This CDR3 has 16 amino acids. The germline V gene has CDR1 MNHEY and CDR2 SMNVEV (reference sequence). After removal of 6 bases from V and 5 bases from J, the junction contained 13 bases not matched to a gene. The CDR3 spells CASRRFLTGGATEAFF. The DNA of the CDR3 is TGTGCCAGCAGGCGGTTTCTGACAGGGGGAGCGACTGAAGCTTTCTTT.

The chain employs TRBV5-1 and TRBJ1-1, with D tentatively TRBD1 (5 bases). With 0 bases removed from V and 3 bases from J, the gap between germline ends came to 6 bases. The germline CDR1 and CDR2 sequences are SGHRS and YFSETQ. The CDR3 runs to 13 residues. This CDR3 reads CASSLGGDTEAFF. CDR3 bases: TGCGCCAGCAGCTTGGGGGGGGACACTGAAGCTTTCTTT.

About this clone: At the DNA level, this CDR3 is encoded by other sequences in the same sample as well. The rearrangement links TRBV5-4 to TRBJ1-2; possibly TRBD1 for D (5 bases). The CDR3 extends over 15 amino acids. The V gene lost 0 bases and the J gene lost 0 bases, with 9 bases spanning the gap. CDR1 SGHNT and CDR2 YYREEE come from the germline V gene (reference sequence). The CDR3: CASSLGGTSNYGYTF. The CDR3 DNA follows: TGTGCCAGCAGCTTGGGGGGCACTTCTAACTATGGCTACACCTTC.

The chain couples TRBV27 to TRBJ2-1; 8 nucleotides align to TRBD2. The CDR3 has 14 residues. Trimming removed 5 bases from V and 5 bases from J; junction bases left unmatched: 5. Per the germline V gene, CDR1 is MNHEY and CDR2 is SMNVEV (reference sequence). The CDR3 sequence is CASSKLADDNEQFF. CDR3 DNA: TGTGCCAGCAGTAAACTAGCGGACGACAATGAGCAGTTCTTC.

This clone was detected a few times. This chain joins TRBV5-1 and TRBJ2-5, with 9 bases identical to TRBD2. CDR1 and CDR2 (germline): SGHRS, YFSETQ. CDR3 length: 15 residues. The junction had 5 bases not matched to a gene; V was cut back by 4 bases and J by 1 base. The CDR3 loop reads CASSRGGVPQETQYF. For the CDR3, the DNA is TGCGCCAGCAGCCGCGGGGGGGTCCCCCAAGAGACCCAGTACTTC.

The rearrangement uses TRBV7-2 and TRBJ2-5; 7 nucleotides align to TRBD1. The CDR3 runs to 14 residues. V dropped 5 bases and J dropped 2; count of bases not matched to a gene: 5. CDR1 is SGHTA and CDR2 is FQGNSA in the germline V gene. The CDR3 here is CASSPEDRQETQYF. The CDR3 bases are TGTGCCAGCAGCCCGGAGGACAGGCAAGAGACCCAGTACTTC.

The CDR3 nucleotides are TGCGCCAGCAGCTTTACAGGGCTCAATCAGCCCCAGCATTTT. Translating it yields CASSFTGLNQPQHF. The chain combines TRBV5-1 with TRBJ1-5; tentative D call: TRBD1 (6 bases). CDR1 is SGHRS and CDR2 is YFSETQ in the germline V gene. V was clipped by 2 bases and J by 3 bases, with 9 bases between them. The CDR3 spans 14 residues.